Listed below are T cell receptor beta chains from one sample, sequenced in a study of identifying expanded T cells in peripheral blood. TCRdb's table, derived via immunoSEQ multiplex PCR, lists solely in-frame clones and lacks some. The table records 90,000 to 95,000 clones, roughly 87% of them present only once. Sequenced: blood. These receptors were taken from a person aged 18 to 75 in good health. Both conserved end residues are part of each CDR3. Each record gives: CDR3 protein, CDR3 DNA, V gene, D gene, J gene, clone size. A D gene is named only where the DNA matches it firmly. The size field is filled for only some rows; it gives once, few, many or a size class.

CASSGQGEKLFF,TGTGCCAGCAGCGGACAAGGTGAAAAACTGTTTTTT,TRBV6-5,.,TRBJ1-4,.
CASSPVGEQFF,TGTGCCAGCAGCCCTGTTGGTGAGCAGTTCTTC,TRBV11-2,.,TRBJ2-1,.
CASNNRGRWAEAFF,TGTGCCAGCAATAACAGGGGGAGATGGGCTGAAGCTTTCTTT,TRBV2,TRBD1,TRBJ1-1,.
CASSLRPGQGLGEQYF,TGTGCCAGCAGTTTAAGGCCGGGACAGGGGTTGGGCGAGCAGTACTTC,TRBV27,TRBD1,TRBJ2-7,once
CASSFGGIHSNQPQHF,TGTGCCAGTAGTTTTGGGGGAATACATAGCAATCAGCCCCAGCATTTT,TRBV19,.,TRBJ1-5,.
CASSYGDSGANVLTF,TGTGCCAGCAGTTACGGAGACTCTGGGGCCAACGTCCTGACTTTC,TRBV6-5,.,TRBJ2-6,.
CASSLLWQGGNTIYF,TGTGCCAGCAGCTTGTTATGGCAGGGCGGAAACACCATATATTTT,TRBV5-5,.,TRBJ1-3,.
CASSNLLGYTF,TGTGCCAGCAGTAACTTGCTCGGCTACACCTTC,TRBV6-5,.,TRBJ1-2,.
CASSYSGTGISGYTF,TGTGCCAGCAGTTACTCGGGGACAGGGATCTCTGGCTACACCTTC,TRBV6-5,TRBD1,TRBJ1-2,.
CASSRGTLNTEAFF,TGCGCCAGCAGCCGCGGGACTTTGAACACTGAAGCTTTCTTT,TRBV4-3,.,TRBJ1-1,.
CASSFIPGGSYNEQFF,TGTGCCAGCAGCTTCATCCCGGGAGGCTCCTACAATGAGCAGTTCTTC,TRBV7-2,TRBD2,TRBJ2-1,once
CASSYSGGRAPYEQYF,TGTGCCAGCAGTTACTCTGGAGGGAGGGCCCCCTACGAGCAGTACTTC,TRBV6-5,TRBD2,TRBJ2-7,few
CASSGAGPRFNEQYF,TGTGCCAGCAGTGGTGCGGGGCCCAGGTTCAACGAGCAGTACTTC,TRBV2,.,TRBJ2-7,.
CASNHRALLSSNQPQHF,TGTGCCAGTAACCACAGGGCCCTACTGTCTAGCAATCAGCCCCAGCATTTT,TRBV19,.,TRBJ1-5,.
CASRAPGQLVETQYF,TGTGCCAGCAGGGCGCCGGGACAGCTCGTGGAGACCCAGTACTTC,TRBV11-1,TRBD1,TRBJ2-5,.
CASSEGAEREQFF,TGCGCCAGCAGTGAGGGGGCTGAGCGTGAGCAGTTCTTC,TRBV10-2,.,TRBJ2-1,.
CASSQGWSAGESSYNEQFF,TGCGCCAGCAGCCAAGGGTGGTCCGCGGGGGAGAGCTCCTACAATGAGCAGTTCTTC,TRBV4-1,TRBD2,TRBJ2-1,.
CASSLEQGIYGYTF,TGCGCCAGCAGCTTGGAACAGGGGATCTATGGCTACACCTTC,TRBV5-1,TRBD1,TRBJ1-2,.
CASRPGQGYGYTF,TGTGCCAGTAGACCCGGACAGGGCTATGGCTACACCTTC,TRBV19,TRBD1,TRBJ1-2,once
CASSNLVQGGSNQPQHF,TGCGCCAGCAGCAACCTCGTCCAGGGGGGAAGCAATCAGCCCCAGCATTTT,TRBV5-1,TRBD1,TRBJ1-5,.
CASSTTYEQYF,TGTGCCAGCAGTACGACCTACGAGCAGTACTTC,TRBV5-6,.,TRBJ2-7,.
CASSGLTVNTEAFF,TGTGCCAGCAGCGGGCTGACAGTGAACACTGAAGCTTTCTTT,TRBV7-2,.,TRBJ1-1,.
CASGLVIGGRAYEQFF,TGTGCTAGTGGTTTGGTAATCGGCGGGAGAGCGTATGAGCAGTTCTTC,TRBV12-5,TRBD2,TRBJ2-1,.
CAWWGSNYGYTF,TGTGCCTGGTGGGGCTCTAACTATGGCTACACCTTC,TRBV30,.,TRBJ1-2,few
CASSLKTGWGYTF,TGTGCCAGCAGTTTAAAGACAGGGTGGGGCTACACCTTC,TRBV6-6,TRBD1,TRBJ1-2,.
CASSQRAGSSYNEQFF,TGTGCCAGCTCCCAACGGGCGGGCAGCTCCTACAATGAGCAGTTCTTC,TRBV6-4,.,TRBJ2-1,.
CASIRAGGNTEAFF,TGTGCCAGCATTCGAGCAGGGGGCAACACTGAAGCTTTCTTT,TRBV6-6,TRBD1,TRBJ1-1,.
CASSRQAQANYGYTF,TGTGCCAGCAGTCGACAGGCCCAAGCTAACTATGGCTACACCTTC,TRBV6-5,.,TRBJ1-2,.
CASSIETGIYGYTF,TGTGCCAGTAGCATAGAGACAGGGATCTATGGCTACACCTTC,TRBV19,TRBD1,TRBJ1-2,once
CASSDAGSGYTF,TGTGCCAGCAGTGATGCAGGGAGTGGCTACACCTTC,TRBV2,.,TRBJ1-2,.
CASRGEGQGPGYTF,TGTGCCAGCAGGGGTGAGGGACAGGGGCCGGGCTACACCTTC,TRBV2,TRBD1,TRBJ1-2,.
CASSQDLGQGGIGEKLFF,TGCGCCAGCAGCCAAGATTTGGGACAGGGGGGGATTGGTGAAAAACTGTTTTTT,TRBV4-1,TRBD1,TRBJ1-4,.
CATSREGRGLANEKLFF,TGTGCCACCAGCAGAGAGGGGAGGGGTTTGGCTAATGAAAAACTGTTTTTT,TRBV15,.,TRBJ1-4,once
CASSVSWQARQPQHF,TGTGCCAGCAGTGTAAGTTGGCAGGCGAGGCAGCCCCAGCATTTT,TRBV6-1,.,TRBJ1-5,.